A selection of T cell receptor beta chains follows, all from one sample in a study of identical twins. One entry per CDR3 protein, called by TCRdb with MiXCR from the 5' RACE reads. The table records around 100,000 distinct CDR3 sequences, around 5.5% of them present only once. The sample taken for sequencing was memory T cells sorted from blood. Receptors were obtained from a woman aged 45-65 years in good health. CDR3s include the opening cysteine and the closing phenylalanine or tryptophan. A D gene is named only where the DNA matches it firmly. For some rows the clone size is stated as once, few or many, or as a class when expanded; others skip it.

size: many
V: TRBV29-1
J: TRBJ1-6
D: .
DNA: TGCAGCGTTGGGGACGCCTCGAGTACACCCCTCCACTTT
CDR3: CSVGDASSTPLHF

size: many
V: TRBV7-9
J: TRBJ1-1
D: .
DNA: TGTGCCAGCAGCTCTAGTATTAACACTGAAGCTTTCTTT
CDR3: CASSSSINTEAFF

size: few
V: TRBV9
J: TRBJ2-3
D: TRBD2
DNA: TGTGCCAGCAGCGCCCAGGGGCGGGAGGGCCTCATCACAGATACGCAGTATTTT
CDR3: CASSAQGREGLITDTQYF

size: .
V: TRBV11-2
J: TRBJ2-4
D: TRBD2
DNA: TGTGCCAGCAGCTTAGTAGACCTTGGGGGGGACCTAGCCAAAAACATTCAGTACTTC
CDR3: CASSLVDLGGDLAKNIQYF

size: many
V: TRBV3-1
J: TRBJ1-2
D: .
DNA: TGTGCCAGCACCCTACAGGGCCTCGGCTACACCTTC
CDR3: CASTLQGLGYTF

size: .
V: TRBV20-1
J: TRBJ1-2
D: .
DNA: TGCAGTGCTAGGGCGGAAAATGCGATTGGCTACACCTTC
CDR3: CSARAENAIGYTF

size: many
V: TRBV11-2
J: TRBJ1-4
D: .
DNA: TGTGCCAGCAGCTTAGATAGGCGGTCCTGGTTGTTTTTT
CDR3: CASSLDRRSWLFF

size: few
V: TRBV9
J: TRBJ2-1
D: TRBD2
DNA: TGTGCCAGCAGCGTACGGACTAGCAGCAATGAGCAGTTCTTC
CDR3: CASSVRTSSNEQFF

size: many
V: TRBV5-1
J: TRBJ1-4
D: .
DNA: TGCGCCAGCAGCTTTCGGGACCCCACAACTAATGAAAAACTGTTTTTT
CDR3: CASSFRDPTTNEKLFF

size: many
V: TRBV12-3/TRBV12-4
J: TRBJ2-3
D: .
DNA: TGTGCCAGCAGTTCGGCCCGGGACAGCACAGATACGCAGTATTTT
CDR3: CASSSARDSTDTQYF

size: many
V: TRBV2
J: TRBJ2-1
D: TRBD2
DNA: TGCGGCGGGGTCGAACTAGCGGTTTCCCTCACCGGGTACAATGAGCAGTTCTTC
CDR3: CGGVELAVSLTGYNEQFF

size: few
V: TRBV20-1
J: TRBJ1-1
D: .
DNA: TGCAGTGCTTCCTCAGGGAGGGACACTGAAGCTTTCTTT
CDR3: CSASSGRDTEAFF

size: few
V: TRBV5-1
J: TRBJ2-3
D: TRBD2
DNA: TGCGCCAGCTACAAGAGCGGGAGCGGAGATACGCAGTATTTT
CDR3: CASYKSGSGDTQYF

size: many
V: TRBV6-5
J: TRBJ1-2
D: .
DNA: TGTGCCAGCAAACGGGGCGCAAAGGGGGGCTACACCTTC
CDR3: CASKRGAKGGYTF

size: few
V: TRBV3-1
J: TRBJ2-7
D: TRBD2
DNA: TGTGCCAGCAGCTTTTCTTATCAGACTAGCGGGAGATGGGAGCAGTACTTC
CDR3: CASSFSYQTSGRWEQYF

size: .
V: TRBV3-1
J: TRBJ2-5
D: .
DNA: TGTGCCACCTCCACGTTTTGGCGGGGAGGACAAGAGACCCAGTACTTC
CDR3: CATSTFWRGGQETQYF

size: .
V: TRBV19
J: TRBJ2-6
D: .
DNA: TGTGCCAGTAGTCAGGGGGGCTCTGGGGCCAACGTCCTGACTTTC
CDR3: CASSQGGSGANVLTF

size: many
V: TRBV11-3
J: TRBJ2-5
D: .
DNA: TGTGCCAGCAGCCTTCGGTTAGGCCAGTACCGGGATGAGGCCCAGTACTTC
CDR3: CASSLRLGQYRDEAQYF

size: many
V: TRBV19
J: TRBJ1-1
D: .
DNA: TGTGCCAGTAGTTCCTATATGAACACTGAAGCTTTCTTT
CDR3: CASSSYMNTEAFF

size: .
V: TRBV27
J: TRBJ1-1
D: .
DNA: TGTGCCAGCAGTTTAATTGCAGGGCACATGAACACTGAAGCTTTCTTT
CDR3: CASSLIAGHMNTEAFF

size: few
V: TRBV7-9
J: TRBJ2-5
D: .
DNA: TGTGCCAGCAGCCCCCCGGGGGGCATCCAAGAGACCCAGTACTTC
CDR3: CASSPPGGIQETQYF

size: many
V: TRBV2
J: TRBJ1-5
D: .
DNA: TGTGCCAGCAGAGGACAGCTCAATCAGCCCCAGCATTTT
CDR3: CASRGQLNQPQHF

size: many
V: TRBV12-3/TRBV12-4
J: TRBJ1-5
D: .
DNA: TGTGCCAGCAGTTTTCAGGGTGGCAATCAGCCCCAGCATTTT
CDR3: CASSFQGGNQPQHF

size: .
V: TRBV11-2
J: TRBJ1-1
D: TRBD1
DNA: TGTGCCAGCAGCTCGGGACAGGGCCCTCTGAACACTGAAGCTTTCTTT
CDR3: CASSSGQGPLNTEAFF

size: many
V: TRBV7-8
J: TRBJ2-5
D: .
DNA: TGTGCCAGCAGCCGCGGTAGGACAGCTGAGACCCAGTACTTC
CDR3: CASSRGRTAETQYF

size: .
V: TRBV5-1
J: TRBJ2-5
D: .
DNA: TGCGCCAGCAGCTTGTCCTCCGCCCAAGAGACCCAGTACTTC
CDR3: CASSLSSAQETQYF

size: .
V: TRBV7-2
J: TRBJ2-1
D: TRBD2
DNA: TGTGCCAGCAGCTTATCTAGCGGGAGGGCCAATGAGCAGTTCTTC
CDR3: CASSLSSGRANEQFF

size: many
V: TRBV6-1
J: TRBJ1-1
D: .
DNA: TGTGCCAGCAGTGAAGGAACCGACTATGAAGCTTTCTTT
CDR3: CASSEGTDYEAFF

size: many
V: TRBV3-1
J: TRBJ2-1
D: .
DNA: TGTGCCAGCAGCCAAGTCGGAAATGAGCAGTTCTTC
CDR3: CASSQVGNEQFF

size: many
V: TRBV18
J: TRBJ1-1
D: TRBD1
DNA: TGTGCCAGCTCCCCGACAGGGAACGCTGAAGCTTTCTTT
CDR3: CASSPTGNAEAFF

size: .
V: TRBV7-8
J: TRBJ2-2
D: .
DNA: TGTGCCAGCAGCTCTCACCGAAACACCGGGGAGCTGTTTTTT
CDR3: CASSSHRNTGELFF

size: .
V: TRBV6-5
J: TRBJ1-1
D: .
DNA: TGTGCCAGCGGGCTCTCTCCCATGAACACTGAAGCTTTCTTT
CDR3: CASGLSPMNTEAFF

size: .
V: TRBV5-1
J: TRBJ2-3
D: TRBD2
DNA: TGCGCCAGCAGCTTGGAGGGTAGCGGGAGATGGGATACGCAGTATTTT
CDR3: CASSLEGSGRWDTQYF

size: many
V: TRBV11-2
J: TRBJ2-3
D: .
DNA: TGTGCCAGCAGCTTAGGTCCAGCGTTGACAGATACGCAGTATTTT
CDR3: CASSLGPALTDTQYF

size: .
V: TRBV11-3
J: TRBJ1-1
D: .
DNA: TGTGCCAGCAGCTCGGGACCGCAGGCTTTCTTT
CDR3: CASSSGPQAFF

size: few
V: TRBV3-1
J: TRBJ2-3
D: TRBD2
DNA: TGTGCCAGCAGCTTTACTAGCGGGAGCACAGATACGCAGTATTTT
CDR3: CASSFTSGSTDTQYF

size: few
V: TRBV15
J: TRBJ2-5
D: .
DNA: TGTGCCACCAGAAGTGGTTATCAAGAGACCCAGTACTTC
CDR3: CATRSGYQETQYF

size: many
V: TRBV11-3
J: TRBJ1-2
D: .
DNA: TGTGCCAGCAGCTTAGGTTCGACATCCGAAGCTGGCTACACCTTC
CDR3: CASSLGSTSEAGYTF

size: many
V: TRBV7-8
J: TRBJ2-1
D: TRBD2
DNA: TGTGCCAGCAGCTCCCTAGCGGGAATATACAATGAGCAGTTCTTC
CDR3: CASSSLAGIYNEQFF

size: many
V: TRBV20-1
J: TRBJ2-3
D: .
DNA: TGCAGTGCTAGAGATCCCCTTGGGGGAGACGCAGATACGCAGTATTTT
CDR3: CSARDPLGGDADTQYF

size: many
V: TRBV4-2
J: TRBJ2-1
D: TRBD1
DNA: TGTGCCAGCAGCCAAGCCCCAGTAGGGACAGGGGTTTGGAATGAGCAGTTCTTC
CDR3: CASSQAPVGTGVWNEQFF

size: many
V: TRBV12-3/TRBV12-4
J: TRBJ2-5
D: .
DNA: TGTGCCAGCAGCCCGACAGTTGGGGGTGAGACCCAGTACTTC
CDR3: CASSPTVGGETQYF

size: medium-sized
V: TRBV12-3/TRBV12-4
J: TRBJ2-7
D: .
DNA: TGTGCCAGCAGTTTAGGCCCCAGCGGGACAACCTACGAGCAGTACTTC
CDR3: CASSLGPSGTTYEQYF

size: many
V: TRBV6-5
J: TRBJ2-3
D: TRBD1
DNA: TGTGCCAGCAGGCAGGGGGTCCGCACAGATACGCAGTATTTT
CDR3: CASRQGVRTDTQYF

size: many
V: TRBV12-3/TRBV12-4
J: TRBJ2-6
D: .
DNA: TGTGCCAGCAGCTCCCGTAGGGGACTTAATCCTGGGGCCAACGTCCTGACTTTC
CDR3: CASSSRRGLNPGANVLTF

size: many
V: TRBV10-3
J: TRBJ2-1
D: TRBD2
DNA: TGTGCCATCAGGGGCGGGGGTGAGCAGTTCTTC
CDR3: CAIRGGGEQFF

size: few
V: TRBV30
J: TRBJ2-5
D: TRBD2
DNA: TGTGCCTGGAGCGGGAGGCACGAGACCCAGTACTTC
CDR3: CAWSGRHETQYF

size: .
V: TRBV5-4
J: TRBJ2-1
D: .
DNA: TGTGCCAGCAGCTTGTGGTCCCGACGGAATGAGCAGTTCTTC
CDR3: CASSLWSRRNEQFF

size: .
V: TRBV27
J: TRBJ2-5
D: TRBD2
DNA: TGTGCCAGCAGTTCGTCTGTAATAGCGGGAGTCTGGGAGACCCAGTACTTC
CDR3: CASSSSVIAGVWETQYF

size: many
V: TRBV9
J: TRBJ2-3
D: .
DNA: TGTGCCAGCAGCCCTGGGCCGGGGGCCCCAGATACGCAGTATTTT
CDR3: CASSPGPGAPDTQYF

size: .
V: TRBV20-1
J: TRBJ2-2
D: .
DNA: TGCAGTGCTAGAGGAGGGACATTCACCGGGGAGCTGTTTTTT
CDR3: CSARGGTFTGELFF

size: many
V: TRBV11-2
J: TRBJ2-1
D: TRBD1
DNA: TGTGCCAGCAGCTCATCGGACAGGGGGGACAATGAGCAGTTCTTC
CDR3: CASSSSDRGDNEQFF